The 5 T cell receptor beta chains reported below all come from one sample, sequenced in a study of T-cell reconstitution after alpha-beta-depleted transplantation in children. TCRbeta library construction was performed incorporating unique molecular identifiers. TCRdb redid the calling of the PCR reads with MiXCR, one entry per CDR3 protein. Among roughly 670,000 distinct CDR3 sequences, over 10% were seen once, and the ten largest hold 0.79%. The source material was PBMCs, sampled before TCRalphabeta/CD19-depleted stem cell transplant. The source of these receptors is a girl aged 2 to 10 with congenital amegakaryocytic thrombocytopenia, due to receive a stem cell transplant.

This clonotype turned up a few times. The V and J genes are TRBV11-2 and TRBJ2-7; D gene ambiguous. CDR1 and CDR2 (germline): SGHAT, FQNNGV. The CDR3 consists of 17 residues. V was pared by 5 bases and J by 0 bases, with 20 bases between. This chain's CDR3 is CASSKLTGPQASYEQYF. DNA of the CDR3: TGTGCCAGCAGCAAATTGACCGGGCCCCAAGCCTCCTACGAGCAGTACTTC.

This clonotype was found many times. This chain connects TRBV6-5 to TRBJ1-5; D is perhaps TRBD1 (6 bases). This CDR3 is built from 14 residues. Germline CDR1 reads MNHEY; CDR2 reads SVGAGI. V shed 2 bases and J shed 3 bases, with 8 bases lying between them. CDR3: CASSYGGPNQPQHF. The DNA for the CDR3 is TGTGCCAGCAGTTACGGGGGGCCCAATCAGCCCCAGCATTTT.

This clonotype was counted between two and nine times. V usage is TRBV27 and J usage is TRBJ1-1; D is unclear. Trimming stripped 5 bases from V and 5 bases from J, with 18 bases between. CDR1 and CDR2 from the germline V gene are MNHEY and SMNVEV (reference sequence). The CDR3 spans 15 residues. The CDR3 DNA reads TGTGCCAGCAGTAGAACACCCCCGGGGAAAACTGAAGCTTTCTTT. Translated: CASSRTPPGKTEAFF.

This clonotype was picked up a small number of times. The chain uses TRBV18 and TRBJ1-2; 9 bases match TRBD1. Germline CDR1 KGHSH, CDR2 LQKENI. The CDR3 sequence is 15 residues long. V was clipped by 6 bases and J by 1 base; unmatched bases: 6. For the CDR3, the DNA is TGTGCCAGCTCGCGTAGGACAGGGGATAACTATGGCTACACCTTC. Its translation is CASSRRTGDNYGYTF.

This clonotype was picked up many times. V and J are TRBV5-1 and TRBJ1-1; a possible D gene is TRBD1 (6 bases). The germline CDR1 and CDR2 sequences are SGHRS and YFSETQ. This CDR3 contains 15 residues. Trimming shortened V by 3 bases and J by 1 base, and 13 bases separated the two germline ends. The CDR3 nucleotides are TGCGCCAGCAGCTCACTACAGGGCGGGAACACTGAAGCTTTCTTT. Translation gives CASSSLQGGNTEAFF.